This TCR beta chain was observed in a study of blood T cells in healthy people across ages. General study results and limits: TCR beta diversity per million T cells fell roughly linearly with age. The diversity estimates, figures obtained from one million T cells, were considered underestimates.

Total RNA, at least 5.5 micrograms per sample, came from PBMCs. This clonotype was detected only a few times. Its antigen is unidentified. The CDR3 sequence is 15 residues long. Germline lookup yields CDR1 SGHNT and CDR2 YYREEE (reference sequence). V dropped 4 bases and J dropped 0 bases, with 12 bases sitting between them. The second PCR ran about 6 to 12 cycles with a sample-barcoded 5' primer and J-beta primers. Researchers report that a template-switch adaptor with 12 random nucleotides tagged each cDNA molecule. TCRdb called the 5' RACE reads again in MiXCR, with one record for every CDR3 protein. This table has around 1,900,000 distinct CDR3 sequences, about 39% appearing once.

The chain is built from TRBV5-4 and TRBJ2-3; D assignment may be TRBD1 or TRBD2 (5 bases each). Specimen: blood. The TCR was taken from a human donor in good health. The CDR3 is CASSTGRPSTDTQYF. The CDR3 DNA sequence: TGTGCCAGCAGCACGGGACGGCCTAGCACAGATACGCAGTATTTT.